One and the same sample provided the 18 T cell receptor beta chains below, sequenced in a study of shared clonotypes between healthy human individuals. TCRdb's copy holds only in-frame clones and misses some; the assay was immunoSEQ multiplex PCR. The sample carries around 1,000,000 clones, about 72% recorded once. Sequenced sample: memory CD4+ T cells from PBMCs. The subset denotes: CD45RA-negative fraction. Receptor source: a man aged 18 to 29 in good health. Some clones in this sample may be carry-over from other donors' samples.

The chain combines TRBV7-9 with TRBJ1-2; D not resolved. Germline assignment: CDR1 SEHNR and CDR2 FQNEAQ (reference sequence). The V and J ends lost 4 bases and 4 bases respectively, with 19 bases between them. The CDR3 totals 16 residues. CDR3 in DNA: TGTGCCAGCAGCTCCCATCAGGCGGAAAACTCCTATGGCTACACCTTC. Translated: CASSSHQAENSYGYTF.

This chain links TRBV2 with TRBJ2-3; 13 bases match TRBD2. Looked up from germline, CDR1 is SNHLY and CDR2 is FYNNEI. The J segment lost 6 bases and the V segment lost 2 bases, leaving 11 bases of the junction unmatched. This CDR3 is 18 amino acids long. The CDR3, as DNA: TGTGCCAGCAGTGAAAAGCCGGGACTAGCGGGGCCCGGGGATACGCAGTATTTT. It is translated as CASSEKPGLAGPGDTQYF.

V usage is TRBV6-1 and J usage is TRBJ1-1; D is perhaps TRBD1 (5 bases). From germline, CDR1 is MNHNS and CDR2 SASEGT. Deletions cut 11 bases from V and 0 bases from J, with 16 bases between. The CDR3 covers 14 residues. The CDR3 DNA reads as TGTGCCGGATATGCCGGGGGACTGAACACTGAAGCTTTCTTT. Protein product: CAGYAGGLNTEAFF.

As regards this clone: Other DNA sequences within the sample encode an identical CDR3. This chain uses TRBV7-9 with TRBJ2-5, with D uncertain. This CDR3 contains 12 residues. V shed 2 bases and J shed 4 bases, with 5 bases lying between them. Germline V gene lookup returns CDR1 SEHNR and CDR2 FQNEAQ (reference sequence). The CDR3 DNA sequence: TGTGCCAGCAGCTTATGGGTAGAGACCCAGTACTTC. It specifies CASSLWVETQYF. Together with reference TRBV7-9 and TRBJ2-5, the CDR3 gives the full variable domain: DTGVSQNPRHKITKRGQNVTFRCDPISEHNRLYWYRQTLGQGPEFLTYFQNEAQLEKSRLLSDRFSAERPKGSFSTLEIQRTEQGDSAMYLCASSLWVETQYFGPGTRLLVL.

The chain is built from TRBV5-4 and TRBJ1-2; a possible D gene is TRBD1 (5 bases). Trimming pared 4 bases from V and 2 bases from J, leaving 12 bases between. Germline V gene data show CDR1 as SGHNT and CDR2 as YYREEE (reference sequence). The CDR3 has 14 amino acids. The CDR3 coding sequence is TGTGCCAGCAGCACCGGACAAAGGAACTATGGCTACACCTTC. Protein sequence: CASSTGQRNYGYTF.

This clone was seen a handful of times. This sequence joins TRBV7-2 and TRBJ1-4; the D gene is possibly TRBD1 (6 bases). The CDR3 is 14 residues long. V was pared by 5 bases and J by 7 bases, with 14 bases between. In germline, CDR1 is SGHTA, CDR2 FQGNSA. The CDR3 protein is CASSPQGLTEKLFF. The CDR3 DNA is TGTGCCAGCAGCCCACAGGGCTTGACTGAAAAACTGTTTTTT.

The rearrangement uses TRBV6-1 and TRBJ1-2, with 7 bases identical to TRBD1. The germline gives CDR1 MNHNS, CDR2 SASEGT. V lost 6 bases and J lost 4; bases outside the gene matches: 5. The CDR3 has 13 residues. CDR3 loop: CASRETGSYGYTF. CDR3 coding DNA: TGTGCCAGCAGAGAGACAGGGTCCTATGGCTACACCTTC.

The chain has TRBV10-3 and TRBJ2-5; 10 bases agree with TRBD2. The J call is doubtful: the DNA matches TRBJ2-7 better. Germline loops: CDR1 ENHRY, CDR2 SYGVKD. The CDR3 has 15 amino acids. The CDR3 coding sequence is TGTGCCATCAGACCAGCGGGAGGGGTTACCTACGAGCAGTACTTC. It is translated as CAIRPAGGVTYEQYF.

This chain connects TRBV28 to TRBJ2-3, with 7 bases that match TRBD1. The CDR3 extends over 14 amino acids. The V and J ends lost 9 bases and 4 bases, in that order; junction bases with no gene match: 10. Germline V gene sequence: CDR1 MDHEN, CDR2 SYDVKM. CDR3 in DNA: TGTGCCAGTAGGACAGGCAGCAGGGCAGATACGCAGTATTTT. Its translation: CASRTGSRADTQYF.

This chain uses TRBV15 with TRBJ1-2; 10 nucleotides agree with TRBD1. The CDR3 covers 15 residues. CDR1 is LNHNV, CDR2 YYDKDF, per germline (reference sequence). V was pared by 3 bases and J by 3 bases, with 4 bases of the junction left unmatched. The CDR3 here is CATSSRDRGYYGYTF. The CDR3 bases are TGTGCCACCAGCAGTAGGGACAGGGGTTACTATGGCTACACCTTC.

V usage is TRBV6-5 and J usage is TRBJ2-7; D is ambiguous. V was clipped by 6 bases and J by 2 bases, with 17 bases between them. CDR1 is MNHEY and CDR2 is SVGAGI in the germline V gene. This CDR3 region has 15 residues. As DNA, the CDR3 is TGTGCCAGCAGCCTATCCCCAACAGTTACCTACGAGCAGTACTTC. This codes for CASSLSPTVTYEQYF.

This clone has a handful of counts. This sequence joins TRBV5-1 and TRBJ2-1; no firm D call. V lost 0 bases and J lost 8, with 12 bases in between. The CDR3 sequence is 14 residues long. Germline V CDR1 and CDR2: SGHRS, YFSETQ. CDR3 amino acids: CASSLGLSSDEQFF. The CDR3 region has the DNA TGCGCCAGCAGCTTGGGCCTATCCAGCGATGAGCAGTTCTTC. Based on the CDR3 plus reference TRBV5-1 and TRBJ2-1, the full variable domain is KAGVTQTPRYLIKTRGQQVTLSCSPISGHRSVSWYQQTPGQGLQFLFEYFSETQRNKGNFPGRFSGRQFSNSRSEMNVSTLELGDSALYLCASSLGLSSDEQFFGPGTRLTVL.

The rearrangement joins TRBV4-2 to TRBJ2-2; 7 bases are a match to TRBD1. CDR3 size: 17 residues. With 0 bases clipped from V and 1 base from J, the junction kept 5 bases outside the gene matches. CDR1 and CDR2 (germline): LGHNA, YNFKEQ. As DNA, the CDR3 is TGTGCCAGCAGCCAAGAACCCGGGACAGTGAACACCGGGGAGCTGTTTTTT. As protein: CASSQEPGTVNTGELFF.

This clone occurred once. The chain combines TRBV9 with TRBJ2-2, with TRBD2 matching over 8 bases. V was clipped by 4 bases and J by 4 bases; unmatched bases: 12. Germline V gene data show CDR1 as SGDLS and CDR2 as YYNGEE. The CDR3 runs 17 residues. In DNA form, the CDR3 reads TGTGCCAGCAGCCCCCCCTCGGGAGGGTTTGGCACCGGGGAGCTGTTTTTT. It yields the protein CASSPPSGGFGTGELFF.

The V call is TRBV5-8, the J call TRBJ2-7; TRBD1 matches at 7 bases. CDR1 and CDR2 from the germline V gene are SGHTS and YDEGEE. CDR3 size: 15 residues. Trimming removed 2 bases from V and 2 bases from J; junction bases left unmatched: 7. CDR3 region: CASSLGQGDPYEQYF. The CDR3 DNA follows: TGTGCCAGCAGCTTAGGCCAGGGGGACCCCTACGAGCAGTACTTC.

To note about this clone: This may arise from a read error, as a much more abundant clone is one base away. V usage is TRBV7-6 and J usage is TRBJ2-6, with D perhaps given as TRBD1 or TRBD2 (5 bases each). Germline values: CDR1 SGHVS, CDR2 FNYEAQ. V lost 5 bases and J 0 bases, leaving 11 bases between the germline ends. The CDR3 is made up of 16 amino acids. The CDR3 reads CASSLGRSSGANVLTF. CDR3 nucleotides: TGTGCCAGCAGCCTGGGACGGAGCTCTGGGGCCAACGTCCTGACTTTC.

This chain links TRBV6-5 with TRBJ2-5; D call uncertain. The end of the DNA is better explained by TRBJ2-7, so the J call may be wrong. CDR3 size: 15 residues. The germline V gene encodes CDR1 MNHEY and CDR2 SVGAGI. DNA of the CDR3: TGTGCCAGCAGTTACTCTAACAGCCGGAACTACGAGCAGTACTTC. Its protein product is CASSYSNSRNYEQYF.

This clone turned up a few times. The chain is built from TRBV15 and TRBJ2-1; 7 bases agree with TRBD1. CDR3 size: 14 residues. Unmatched junction bases numbered 8, after V lost 3 bases and J lost 9 bases. Germline loops: CDR1 LNHNV, CDR2 YYDKDF (reference sequence). In nucleotides, the CDR3 is TGTGCCACCAGCAGTAGTGGACAGGTGGGTGAGCAGTTCTTC. Translating it yields CATSSSGQVGEQFF.